The rows below give T cell receptor beta chains drawn from one sample of a study of T cells in Graves' hyperthyroidism and ophthalmopathy. TCRdb passed the multiplex PCR reads through MiXCR, listing each CDR3 protein once. Of a few hundred thousand distinct CDR3 sequences listed, 18% are singletons. The specimen was blood. The receptors derive from a woman aged 40 to 50 with Graves' ophthalmopathy. The CDR3 runs from the conserved cysteine through the conserved F or W. D genes are given only for firm matches. Only some rows state a clone size, as once, few, many or a class for expanded clones.

d_call clone_size j_call v_call cdr3_length cdr3_nt cdr3_aa
TRBD2 many TRBJ2-5 TRBV5-1 15 TGCGCCAGCAGCTCTGGGGCAGCGGGAGGTGAGACCCAGTACTTC CASSSGAAGGETQYF
- - TRBJ2-7 TRBV28 14 TGTGCCAGCAGGGATAGAGGGTTAGCCTACGAGCAGTCCTTC CASRDRGLAYEQSF
- many TRBJ1-1 TRBV6-2/TRBV6-3 15 TGTGCCAGCAGCCAACCGAGAACAGGGAACACTGAAGCTTTCTTT CASSQPRTGNTEAFF
TRBD2 - TRBJ2-7 TRBV3-1 15 TGTGCCAGCAGCCCCCCGGGACTACCAGCCTACGAGCAGTACTTC CASSPPGLPAYEQYF
- many TRBJ2-7 TRBV6-1 12 TGTGCCAGCAAAGCGGACGCCTACGAGCAGTACTTC CASKADAYEQYF
TRBD1 many TRBJ2-2 TRBV30 14 TGTGCCTGGGGGACAGGGGCGAACACCGGGGAGCTGTTTTTT CAWGTGANTGELFF
- few TRBJ2-2 TRBV5-6 17 TGTGCCAGCAGCTTCCCCCACGCGGGTCAGAACACCGGGGAGCTGTTTTTT CASSFPHAGQNTGELFF
TRBD1 many TRBJ2-7 TRBV4-1 14 TGCGCCAGCAGCCAGGGACAGGACTCCTACGAGCAGTACTTC CASSQGQDSYEQYF
- many TRBJ1-1 TRBV30 13 TGTGCCTGGAGTACAAGGAAAAACACTGAAGCTTTCTTT CAWSTRKNTEAFF
- - TRBJ2-2 TRBV7-6 14 TGTGCCAGCAGCTTAAGTCTGGGAACCGGGGAGCTGTTTTTT CASSLSLGTGELFF